This is a list of T cell receptor beta chains from one sample in a study of cytomegalovirus exposure and HLA in healthy donors. Here immunoSEQ multiplex PCR was the method, and the copy in TCRdb shows in-frame clones only, minus some. The sample has 130,000 to 150,000 clones; less than 65% are singletons. Input material: PBMCs. The receptors shown here come from a woman aged 25 to 39 in good health and CMV-seropositive. Each CDR3 is given with its conserved first and last residue. Fields, in order: D gene, V gene, J gene, clone size, CDR3 protein, CDR3 DNA. The D gene is left open where the match is weak. Clone size is shown for a subset of rows, as once, few, many or a class of expanded clone.

.	TRBV11-2	TRBJ1-4	.	CASSLGQGWEKLFF	TGTGCCAGCAGCTTAGGCCAGGGATGGGAAAAACTGTTTTTT
.	TRBV29-1	TRBJ1-1	.	CSVNRGSNTEAFF	TGCAGCGTTAATCGGGGGTCGAACACTGAAGCTTTCTTT
.	TRBV28	TRBJ2-7	.	CASSPLGGGSYEQYF	TGTGCCAGCAGTCCCCTTGGGGGAGGCTCCTACGAGCAGTACTTC
.	TRBV30	TRBJ2-5	few	CAWSVAASGTQYF	TGTGCCTGGAGTGTGGCAGCCTCAGGGACCCAGTACTTC
TRBD1	TRBV5-1	TRBJ1-4	.	CASRPGQGWEKLFF	TGCGCCAGCCGCCCGGGACAGGGGTGGGAAAAACTGTTTTTT
.	TRBV6-5	TRBJ1-3	medium-sized	CASSYSAEYSGNTIYF	TGTGCCAGCAGTTACTCGGCGGAATACTCTGGAAACACCATATATTTT
.	TRBV10-3	TRBJ1-1	.	CAISESNFRGDSTEAFF	TGTGCCATCAGTGAGTCGAATTTCAGGGGAGATAGCACTGAAGCTTTCTTT
TRBD1	TRBV27	TRBJ1-2	.	CASSRDRVSGYTF	TGTGCCAGCAGCCGGGACAGGGTGTCTGGCTACACCTTC
TRBD1	TRBV15	TRBJ2-3	.	CATSRLSDRIGYTQYF	TGTGCCACCAGCAGACTATCGGACAGGATTGGGTATACGCAGTATTTT
.	TRBV9	TRBJ2-4	.	CASSVGGQGAKNIQYF	TGTGCCAGCAGCGTAGGAGGGCAGGGGGCCAAAAACATTCAGTACTTC
.	TRBV10-3	TRBJ2-6	few	CAISQYSGANVLTF	TGTGCCATCAGCCAGTACTCTGGGGCCAACGTCCTGACTTTC
.	TRBV29-1	TRBJ1-5	.	CSAGGDQPQHF	TGCAGCGCCGGGGGGGATCAGCCCCAGCATTTT
TRBD1	TRBV18	TRBJ1-2	.	CASSEDRDYGYTF	TGTGCCAGCTCAGAAGACAGGGACTATGGCTACACCTTC
TRBD2	TRBV5-1	TRBJ2-7	.	CASSRRTSGSYEQYF	TGCGCCAGCAGCCGACGGACTAGCGGAAGCTACGAGCAGTACTTC
.	TRBV18	TRBJ2-2	.	CASSSRAELTGELFF	TGTGCCAGCTCAAGCAGGGCAGAACTCACCGGGGAGCTGTTTTTT
.	TRBV19	TRBJ1-1	.	CASSIRAGNTEAFF	TGTGCCAGTAGTATTAGGGCGGGGAACACTGAAGCTTTCTTT
.	TRBV2	TRBJ1-2	once	CASSEAAGNYGYTF	TGTGCCAGCAGTGAGGCGGCCGGGAACTATGGCTACACCTTC
TRBD1	TRBV28	TRBJ1-1	few	CASSLWARGSTEAFF	TGTGCCAGCAGTTTATGGGCCAGGGGGAGCACTGAAGCTTTCTTT
.	TRBV7-9	TRBJ2-7	.	CASSKERGEQYF	TGTGCCAGCAGTAAGGAAAGGGGCGAGCAGTACTTC
.	TRBV23-1	TRBJ2-3	.	CASPRGRGTNTDTQYF	TGCGCCAGCCCTAGGGGCAGGGGTACTAACACAGATACGCAGTATTTT
.	TRBV7-2	TRBJ2-7	.	CASSKGYEQYF	TGTGCCAGCAGTAAGGGGTACGAGCAGTACTTC
TRBD1	TRBV7-2	TRBJ2-7	.	CASSLAWGQPYEQYF	TGTGCCAGCAGCTTAGCATGGGGACAGCCCTACGAGCAGTACTTC
TRBD1	TRBV7-2	TRBJ2-1	.	CASSLAGTGAYNEQFF	TGTGCCAGCAGCTTAGCCGGGACAGGGGCCTACAATGAGCAGTTCTTC
TRBD2	TRBV2	TRBJ2-7	.	CASSGDSGRARRLSGEQYF	TGTGCCAGCAGTGGGGACAGCGGGAGGGCCCGTCGTCTTTCGGGCGAGCAGTACTTC
TRBD1	TRBV11-2	TRBJ2-5	.	CASSTGRGQGIGETQYF	TGTGCCAGCAGCACGGGCCGCGGACAGGGTATAGGAGAGACCCAGTACTTC
.	TRBV6-5	TRBJ1-1	.	CASSYSGRGNTEAFF	TGTGCCAGCAGTTACTCCGGACGGGGGAACACTGAAGCTTTCTTT
.	TRBV7-9	TRBJ1-4	.	CASSFRVGNPTGTLFF	TGTGCCAGCAGCTTCCGGGTTGGCAACCCCACCGGGACTTTGTTTTTT
.	TRBV5-1	TRBJ2-6	.	CASSPYFSGANVLTF	TGCGCCAGCAGCCCTTATTTCTCTGGGGCCAACGTCCTGACTTTC
.	TRBV4-2	TRBJ2-3	once	CASSQDGQGSTDTQYF	TGTGCCAGCAGCCAAGATGGCCAGGGATCTACAGATACGCAGTATTTT
.	TRBV6-5	TRBJ2-7	.	CASRPPGQILYEQYF	TGTGCCAGCAGGCCCCCCGGACAGATTCTTTACGAGCAGTACTTC
.	TRBV9	TRBJ1-3	.	CASSVGYGETVIYF	TGTGCCAGCAGCGTGGGCTACGGGGAAACCGTCATATATTTT
TRBD2	TRBV29-1	TRBJ2-5	.	CSVEAAGVQETQYF	TGCAGCGTTGAGGCAGCGGGAGTCCAAGAGACCCAGTACTTC
.	TRBV11-2	TRBJ1-2	.	CAIRPAWQAYGYTF	TGTGCCATCCGCCCCGCGTGGCAGGCCTATGGCTACACCTTC
.	TRBV5-6	TRBJ1-3	few	CASSSGNTIYF	TGTGCCAGCAGCTCGGGAAACACCATATATTTT
.	TRBV30	TRBJ2-5	.	CAFSRDLQETQYF	TGTGCCTTCTCCCGGGACTTGCAAGAGACCCAGTACTTC
.	TRBV2	TRBJ2-7	few	CASSGLLSYEQYF	TGTGCCAGCAGTGGACTTCTCTCCTACGAGCAGTACTTC
.	TRBV6-5	TRBJ2-7	.	CASSLHRALEQYF	TGTGCCAGCAGTTTACACAGGGCCCTCGAGCAGTACTTC
.	TRBV10-1	TRBJ2-3	.	CASSEKSAGPRTDTQYF	TGCGCCAGCAGTGAGAAAAGCGCGGGGCCGCGCACAGATACGCAGTATTTT
TRBD1	TRBV10-3	TRBJ2-7	few	CAISEQGASYEQYF	TGTGCCATCAGTGAACAGGGGGCTTCCTACGAGCAGTACTTC
.	TRBV7-9	TRBJ1-2	.	CASSLAQAALGYTF	TGTGCCAGCAGCTTAGCACAGGCGGCCCTTGGCTACACCTTC